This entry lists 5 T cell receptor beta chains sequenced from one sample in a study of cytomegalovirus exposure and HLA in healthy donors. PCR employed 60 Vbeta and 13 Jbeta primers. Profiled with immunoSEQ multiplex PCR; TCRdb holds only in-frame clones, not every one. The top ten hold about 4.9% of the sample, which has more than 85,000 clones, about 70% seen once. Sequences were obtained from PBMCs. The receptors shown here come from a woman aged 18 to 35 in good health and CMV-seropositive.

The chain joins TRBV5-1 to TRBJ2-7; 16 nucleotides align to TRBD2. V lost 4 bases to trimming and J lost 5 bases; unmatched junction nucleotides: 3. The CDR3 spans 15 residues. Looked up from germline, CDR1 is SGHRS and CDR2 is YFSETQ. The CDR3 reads CASSRGLAGGDEQYF. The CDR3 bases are TGCGCCAGCAGCCGGGGACTAGCGGGAGGGGACGAGCAGTACTTC.

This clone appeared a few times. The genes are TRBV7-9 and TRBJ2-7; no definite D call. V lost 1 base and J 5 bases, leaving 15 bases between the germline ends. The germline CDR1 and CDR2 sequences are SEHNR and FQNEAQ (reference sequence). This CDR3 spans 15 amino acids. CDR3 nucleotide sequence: TGTGCCAGCAGCTTAGTCCAGCCGACAAAGCACGAGCAGTACTTC. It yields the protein CASSLVQPTKHEQYF.

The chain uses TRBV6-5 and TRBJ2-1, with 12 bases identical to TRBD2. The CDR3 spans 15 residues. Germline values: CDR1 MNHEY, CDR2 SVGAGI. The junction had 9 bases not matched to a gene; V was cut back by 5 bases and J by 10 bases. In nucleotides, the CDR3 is TGTGCCAGCAGTCGACTAGCGGGAGAACGAAGGGAGCAGTTCTTC. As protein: CASSRLAGERREQFF.

CDR3 protein: CASSLALGQGARYEQYF. The CDR3, as DNA: TGTGCCAGCAGTTTGGCCCTCGGACAGGGGGCAAGGTACGAGCAGTACTTC. V usage is TRBV28 and J usage is TRBJ2-7; TRBD1 agrees at 11 bases. V shed 3 bases, J shed 4 bases, and the junction held 11 bases outside the gene matches. Germline V gene data show CDR1 as MDHEN and CDR2 as SYDVKM. The CDR3 contains 17 residues.

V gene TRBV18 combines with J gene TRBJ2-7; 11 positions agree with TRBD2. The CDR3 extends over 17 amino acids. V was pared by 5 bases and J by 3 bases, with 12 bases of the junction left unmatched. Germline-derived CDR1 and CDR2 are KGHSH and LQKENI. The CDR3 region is CASSTGLTSGSSYEQYF. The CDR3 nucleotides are TGTGCCAGCTCAACGGGGCTAACTAGCGGGAGTAGCTACGAGCAGTACTTC. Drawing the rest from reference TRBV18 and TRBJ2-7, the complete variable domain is NAGVMQNPRHLVRRRGQEARLRCSPMKGHSHVYWYRQLPEEGLKFMVYLQKENIIDESGMPKERFSAEFPKEGPSILRIQQVVRGDSAAYFCASSTGLTSGSSYEQYFGPGTRLTVT.